These 27 T cell receptor beta chains came from one sample sequenced in a study of post-analysis software for immune sequencing data. Study-wide results and limits: About five TRBV segments occurring more often in patients than controls included TRBV5-6, TRBV5-1 and TRBV20-1.

What these receptors recognize is not known. Incorporated into the TCR beta cDNA libraries were unique molecular identifiers, which served to reduce PCR and sequencing biases. TCRdb analysed the PCR reads with MiXCR anew, one entry per CDR3 protein. The sample lists hundreds of thousands of distinct CDR3 sequences; roughly 50% were seen once. Sequenced sample: blood. These receptor sequences come from a girl under 18 with multiple sclerosis.

The chain links TRBV20-1 to TRBJ1-1; TRBD1 matches 10 bases. J gave up 1 base and V 4 bases, and 3 bases lay outside the gene matches. There are 14 residues in the CDR3. Germline assignment: CDR1 DFQATT and CDR2 SNEGSKA (reference sequence). The CDR3 bases are TGCAGTGCTACCCGACAGGGGGCGAACACTGAAGCTTTCTTT. Translating gives CSATRQGANTEAFF.

The chain has TRBV9 and TRBJ2-4; TRBD2 agrees at 13 bases. The assigned J gene may be wrong: the sequence end matches TRBJ2-7 better. This CDR3 has 15 amino acids. CDR1 is SGDLS, CDR2 YYNGEE, per germline. CDR3 in amino acids: CASSPGTSGISEQYF. CDR3 DNA: TGTGCCAGCAGCCCAGGGACTAGCGGGATATCCGAGCAGTACTTC.

The chain couples TRBV6-5 to TRBJ1-2; D remains ambiguous. Germline V lookup: CDR1 MNHEY, CDR2 SVGAGI. This CDR3 has 14 residues. The V gene lost 7 bases and the J gene lost 7 bases, with 19 bases spanning the gap. The CDR3 sequence: CASTQAARSVGYTF. DNA of the CDR3: TGTGCCAGCACTCAAGCTGCGCGTTCGGTTGGCTACACCTTC.

The CDR3 sequence: CASSPEWRGTAGYTF. The DNA of the CDR3 is TGTGCCAGCAGCCCCGAGTGGCGGGGGACAGCCGGCTACACCTTC. The chain combines TRBV7-9 with TRBJ1-2; 7 bases align to TRBD1. CDR3 length: 15 amino acids. The germline CDR1 and CDR2 sequences are SEHNR and FQNEAQ (reference sequence). Trimming took 5 bases from V and 8 from J; bases not matched to a gene: 14.

The chain is built from TRBV20-1 and TRBJ2-3; a possible D gene is TRBD1 (5 bases). The CDR3 spans 16 residues. Trimming cost V 6 bases and J 3 bases, with 22 bases left between them. CDR1 and CDR2 from the germline V gene are DFQATT and SNEGSKA (reference sequence). In DNA, the CDR3 is TGCAGTGCCAAAGGGGCTAGGGAAATCCGGACAGATACGCAGTATTTT. Amino acids: CSAKGAREIRTDTQYF.

The CDR3 reads CSVEGPETQYF. For the CDR3, the DNA is TGCAGCGTTGAGGGGCCCGAGACCCAGTACTTC. The genes are TRBV29-1 and TRBJ2-5, with D maybe TRBD1 (5 bases). Trimming cost V 3 bases and J 5 bases, with 7 bases left between them. Per the germline V gene, CDR1 is SQVTM and CDR2 is ANQGSEA. The CDR3 has 11 amino acids.

This clonotype has more than one count but fewer than ten. The chain employs TRBV29-1 and TRBJ2-1; no reliable D call. The V and J ends lost 3 bases and 0 bases respectively, with 9 bases between them. The CDR3 runs 14 residues. The germline CDR1 and CDR2 sequences are SQVTM and ANQGSEA. CDR3: CSVEGRISYNEQFF. The CDR3 coding sequence is TGCAGCGTTGAGGGCAGGATCTCCTACAATGAGCAGTTCTTC.

The chain couples TRBV20-1 to TRBJ2-4, with TRBD2 matching over 10 bases. The J call may be wrong; the DNA end is better matched by TRBJ2-7. CDR3 length: 15 residues. The germline CDR1 and CDR2 sequences are DFQATT and SNEGSKA (reference sequence). CDR3 in DNA: TGCAGTGCTAGTCTAGCGGGGGTCCCCTCCTACGAGCAGTACTTC. This sequence encodes CSASLAGVPSYEQYF.

In its sample, this clonotype was seen a few times. The chain is built from TRBV28 and TRBJ2-3; D ambiguous. Trimming removed 6 bases at V and 4 bases at J, with 14 bases between. This CDR3 comprises 14 residues. CDR1 is MDHEN, CDR2 SYDVKM, per germline. The CDR3 DNA sequence: TGTGCCAGCAGCCCTGCGACCCGGGCAGATACGCAGTATTTT. This sequence encodes CASSPATRADTQYF. The whole variable domain, filled in from reference TRBV28 and TRBJ2-3, reads DVKVTQSSRYLVKRTGEKVFLECVQDMDHENMFWYRQDPGLGLRLIYFSYDVKMKEKGDIPEGYSVSREKKERFSLILESASTNQTSMYLCASSPATRADTQYFGPGTRLTVL.

The chain combines TRBV5-1 with TRBJ2-1; 11 nucleotides line up with TRBD2. The V gene's germline CDR1 is SGHRS and CDR2 YFSETQ. The CDR3 loop spans 15 amino acids. J was trimmed by 1 base and V by 6 bases; bases with no gene match: 3. CDR3 amino acids: CASMLAGGSYNEQFF. The CDR3 coding sequence is TGCGCCAGCATGTTAGCGGGGGGGTCCTACAATGAGCAGTTCTTC.

V usage is TRBV3-1 and J usage is TRBJ2-3; tentatively, D is TRBD2 (5 bases). The V end lost 0 bases, the J end lost 1 base, and 14 bases lay between the germline ends. This CDR3 has 17 residues. Germline CDR1 and CDR2: LGHDT and YNNKEL (reference sequence). CDR3 protein: CASSQDLAVGGTDTQYF. The CDR3 coding sequence is TGTGCCAGCAGCCAAGATCTAGCCGTCGGTGGCACAGATACGCAGTATTTT.

The chain has TRBV4-1 and TRBJ2-1; 8 nucleotides agree with TRBD1. The CDR3 is 16 amino acids. The V gene end was trimmed by 3 bases and the J gene end by 3 bases; junction bases not matched to a gene: 7. Germline V gene data show CDR1 as MGHRA and CDR2 as YSYEKL. The CDR3 sequence is CASSHRDRPNYNEQFF. The DNA for the CDR3 is TGCGCCAGCAGCCACCGGGACAGGCCCAACTACAATGAGCAGTTCTTC.

This clonotype has just one count. The CDR3 region is CASSRTSGTCNEQFF. As DNA, the CDR3 is TGTGCCAGCAGTCGGACTAGCGGGACGTGCAATGAGCAGTTCTTC. This chain connects TRBV3-1 to TRBJ2-1, with 12 nucleotides matching TRBD2. V was pared by 6 bases and J by 6 bases, with 6 bases of the junction left unmatched. The CDR3 runs 15 residues. The germline V gene has CDR1 LGHDT and CDR2 YNNKEL (reference sequence).

This chain joins TRBV7-9 and TRBJ2-2, with D uncertain. CDR1 is SEHNR and CDR2 is FQNEAQ in the germline V gene (reference sequence). V lost 4 bases and J lost 7, with 7 bases in between. This CDR3 region has 12 residues. The CDR3 is CASSSRVGELFF. In nucleotides, the CDR3 is TGTGCCAGCAGCTCCCGAGTCGGGGAGCTGTTTTTT.

This chain links TRBV10-3 with TRBJ2-5; the match to TRBD1 covers 10 bases. After removal of 6 bases from V and 3 bases from J, the junction contained 4 bases not matched to a gene. Germline V gene lookup returns CDR1 ENHRY and CDR2 SYGVKD. The CDR3 covers 14 residues. This CDR3 is CAIRRQGAKETQYF. DNA of the CDR3: TGTGCCATCAGAAGACAGGGGGCCAAAGAGACCCAGTACTTC.

This clonotype was detected once. The chain links TRBV14 to TRBJ2-1; maybe TRBD2 (5 bases). Germline V gene data show CDR1 as SGHDN and CDR2 as FVKESK. V lost 5 bases, J lost 7 bases, and 12 bases lay in between. The CDR3 is made up of 13 amino acids. CDR3 loop: CASSNSGGNEQFF. As DNA, the CDR3 is TGTGCCAGCAGCAATAGTGGAGGTAATGAGCAGTTCTTC.

This chain uses TRBV10-2 with TRBJ2-1; 12 positions match TRBD2. This CDR3 has 15 amino acids. CDR1 is WSHSY and CDR2 is SAAADI in the germline V gene. J gave up 5 bases and V 6 bases, and 5 bases lay outside the gene matches. The CDR3 DNA reads TGCGCCAGCAGGGAATGGACTAGCGGGGACAATGAGCAGTTCTTC. Translated, it gives CASREWTSGDNEQFF.

The chain combines TRBV20-1 with TRBJ2-7; 11 bases are a match to TRBD2. The junction had 4 bases not matched to a gene; V was cut back by 2 bases and J by 1 base. The CDR3 runs to 15 residues. Germline loops: CDR1 DFQATT, CDR2 SNEGSKA (reference sequence). This chain's CDR3 is CSARQTSGGSYEQYF. The DNA of the CDR3 is TGCAGTGCTAGACAAACTAGCGGGGGATCCTACGAGCAGTACTTC.

V and J are TRBV6-4 and TRBJ1-2; no definite D call. This CDR3 region has 13 residues. Trimming took 3 bases from V and 9 from J, leaving 14 bases between them. CDR1 is MRHNA and CDR2 is SNTAGT in the germline V gene. The DNA of the CDR3 is TGTGCCAGCAGTGAAGCGGGAGGAAGGCGCTACACCTTC. This encodes CASSEAGGRRYTF.

The rearrangement links TRBV7-6 to TRBJ2-5; 11 positions match TRBD2. J was trimmed by 5 bases and V by 2 bases; bases with no gene match: 7. The CDR3 spans 16 residues. Germline CDR1 reads SGHVS; CDR2 reads FNYEAQ. The CDR3 bases are TGTGCCAGCAGCTTATCTGCTAGCGGGAGGACTGAGACCCAGTACTTC. This encodes CASSLSASGRTETQYF.

The chain is built from TRBV20-1 and TRBJ2-1, with 12 bases fitting TRBD2. Trimming took 0 bases from V and 9 from J; bases not matched to a gene: 6. Germline loops: CDR1 DFQATT, CDR2 SNEGSKA (reference sequence). CDR3 size: 15 residues. The CDR3 DNA is TGCAGTGCTAGAGAACCTAGCGGGAGGGCCGGTGAGCAGTTCTTC. This codes for CSAREPSGRAGEQFF.

In regard to this clonotype: A read error may account for a junction end that differs from germline. The V gene is TRBV12-5, the J gene TRBJ2-3, with TRBD2 as a possible D gene (5 bases). Per the germline V gene, CDR1 is LGHNT and CDR2 is FRNRAP. CDR3 length equals 14 residues. CDR3 DNA: TGTGCTAGTGGAAACGGGATGGCGTCAGATGCGCAGTATTTT. Its translation: CASGNGMASDAQYF.

This clonotype was seen only a few times. The chain links TRBV20-1 to TRBJ2-1; 9 nucleotides match TRBD2. Trimming removed 3 bases from V and 4 bases from J; junction bases left unmatched: 7. Germline values: CDR1 DFQATT, CDR2 SNEGSKA (reference sequence). This CDR3 contains 15 residues. The CDR3: CSASPLAGRYNEQFF. CDR3 coding DNA: TGCAGTGCTAGCCCCCTAGCGGGGAGGTACAATGAGCAGTTCTTC.

V usage is TRBV12-3 or TRBV12-4 and J usage is TRBJ2-5; tentatively, D is TRBD2 (6 bases). V lost 5 bases and J lost 11, with 18 bases in between. The CDR3 totals 13 residues. The CDR3 DNA reads TGTGCCAGCAGTGACACCCTGGGGGGAAGGCAGTACTTC. Its protein product is CASSDTLGGRQYF.

The genes are TRBV3-1 and TRBJ2-5; the D gene is possibly TRBD2 (6 bases). The length of the CDR3 is 13 residues. V was clipped by 1 base and J by 11 bases, with 14 bases between them. Per germline, CDR1 LGHDT and CDR2 YNNKEL (reference sequence). The CDR3 loop reads CASSQVVTGEQYF. In nucleotides, the CDR3 is TGTGCCAGCAGCCAAGTCGTGACGGGGGAGCAGTACTTC.

V gene TRBV10-3 combines with J gene TRBJ2-7; D is undetermined. Trimming shortened V by 4 bases and J by 3 bases, and 7 bases separated the two germline ends. The CDR3 is made up of 12 amino acids. From germline, CDR1 is ENHRY and CDR2 SYGVKD. This CDR3 reads CAISAGFYEQYF. The CDR3 DNA reads as TGTGCCATCAGTGCGGGCTTCTACGAGCAGTACTTC.

The chain joins TRBV5-1 to TRBJ2-7, with 8 bases fitting TRBD1. This CDR3 region has 16 residues. CDR1 is SGHRS, CDR2 YFSETQ, per germline. V lost 4 bases to trimming and J lost 2 bases; unmatched junction nucleotides: 11. CDR3 DNA sequence: TGCGCCAGCAGCCCCTCCCCGGACAGGGTAACCTACGAGCAGTACTTC. Its protein is CASSPSPDRVTYEQYF.